This entry lists 30 T cell receptor beta chains sequenced from one sample in a study of memory CD4+ T cells and cytomegalovirus serostatus. The repertoire was sequenced with immunoSEQ multiplex PCR; TCRdb's copy has only in-frame clones and lacks some. The sample consists of some 95,000 clones, about 80% of them appearing once. The sort gate was single viable CD3+CD4+CD8-CD45RO+ cells for memory CD4+ T cells. The sample comprised memory CD4+ T cells from blood. All receptors come from an adult in good health and CMV-seropositive.

This rearrangement joins TRBV28 to TRBJ2-7; tentatively, D is TRBD2 (7 bases). This CDR3 is built from 15 residues. V lost 7 bases to trimming and J lost 1 base, with 17 bases between them. CDR1 is MDHEN and CDR2 is SYDVKM in the germline V gene. The CDR3 sequence is CASTSGGASSYEQYF. CDR3 in DNA: TGTGCCAGCACCTCTGGGGGGGCCTCATCCTACGAGCAGTACTTC. Full variable domain (missing parts from reference TRBV28 and TRBJ2-7): DVKVTQSSRYLVKRTGEKVFLECVQDMDHENMFWYRQDPGLGLRLIYFSYDVKMKEKGDIPEGYSVSREKKERFSLILESASTNQTSMYLCASTSGGASSYEQYFGPGTRLTVT.

V gene TRBV7-9 combines with J gene TRBJ2-6; D is uncertain. The V end was cut by 3 bases, the J end by 1 base, with 4 bases between. The CDR3 totals 14 residues. Looked up from germline, CDR1 is SEHNR and CDR2 is FQNEAQ (reference sequence). The CDR3 bases are TGTGCCAGCAGCTTCCATTCTGGGGCCAACGTCCTGACTTTC. Translation: CASSFHSGANVLTF.

This chain uses TRBV7-3 with TRBJ2-1, with 8 positions matching TRBD2. This CDR3 is 15 amino acids long. Per the germline V gene, CDR1 is SGHTA and CDR2 is FQGTGA. V lost 5 bases to trimming and J lost 5 bases; unmatched junction nucleotides: 8. The CDR3 coding sequence is TGTGCCAGCAGCCCTCAGCGGGAGAGCGACAATGAGCAGTTCTTC. Protein sequence: CASSPQRESDNEQFF.

This clone appeared once. V and J are TRBV27 and TRBJ2-1; maybe TRBD2 (7 bases). From germline, CDR1 is MNHEY and CDR2 SMNVEV (reference sequence). V was shortened by 2 bases and J by 6 bases, with 17 bases between the two germline ends. The CDR3 loop spans 16 amino acids. As DNA, the CDR3 is TGTGCCAGCAGTTTAGGAGGGGGAGGGTTTTTCAATGAGCAGTTCTTC. This translates into CASSLGGGGFFNEQFF.

The V and J genes are TRBV5-6 and TRBJ2-1; tentatively, D is TRBD1 or TRBD2 (5 bases each). The CDR3 has 13 residues. Germline V gene sequence: CDR1 SGHDT, CDR2 YYEEEE. V lost 5 bases to trimming and J lost 8 bases, with 14 bases between them. CDR3 DNA sequence: TGTGCCAGCAGTCCATATGGGGGTTATGAGCAGTTCTTC. Amino acids: CASSPYGGYEQFF.

This clone has at least ten counts. The V gene is TRBV28, the J gene TRBJ1-1; tentatively, D is TRBD1 (5 bases). The CDR3 has 15 residues. Germline assignment: CDR1 MDHEN and CDR2 SYDVKM. V shed 7 bases and J shed 3 bases, with 18 bases lying between them. The CDR3 reads CASISFGGADTEAFF. CDR3 coding DNA: TGTGCCAGCATCTCCTTTGGGGGTGCGGACACTGAAGCTTTCTTT. Complete variable domain (other parts from reference TRBV28 and TRBJ1-1): DVKVTQSSRYLVKRTGEKVFLECVQDMDHENMFWYRQDPGLGLRLIYFSYDVKMKEKGDIPEGYSVSREKKERFSLILESASTNQTSMYLCASISFGGADTEAFFGQGTRLTVV.

The chain joins TRBV6-1 to TRBJ2-1; TRBD2 is a possible D gene (5 bases). Trimming cost V 6 bases and J 4 bases, with 16 bases left between them. CDR3 length equals 15 residues. Germline CDR1 and CDR2: MNHNS and SASEGT. In DNA, the CDR3 is TGTGCCAGCAGCTTTCCAGCACTAGGATACAATGAGCAGTTCTTC. This translates into CASSFPALGYNEQFF.

The genes are TRBV7-9 and TRBJ1-3; D ambiguous. The CDR3 is 13 residues long. Germline CDR1 is SEHNR and CDR2 is FQNEAQ (reference sequence). The germline V and J ends were trimmed by 5 bases and 4 bases, with 9 bases remaining between them. CDR3 amino acids: CASSTSGGNTIYF. The CDR3 nucleotides read TGTGCCAGCAGCACCTCGGGCGGAAACACCATATATTTT.

This chain uses TRBV4-3 with TRBJ2-3, with 7 bases aligning to TRBD2. V trimming: 4 bases; J trimming: 6 bases; junction bases outside the gene matches: 10. Germline V lookup: CDR1 LGHNA, CDR2 YSLEER. This CDR3 region has 15 residues. The CDR3 DNA reads TGCGCCAGCAGCCGGGGAGCGGGGCCAGGGGATACGCAGTATTTT. This sequence encodes CASSRGAGPGDTQYF.

This clone was detected a few times. The chain has TRBV9 and TRBJ2-1, with 7 positions matching TRBD2. After removal of 0 bases from V and 6 bases from J, the junction contained 9 bases not matched to a gene. The germline V gene has CDR1 SGDLS and CDR2 YYNGEE. This CDR3 contains 16 residues. CDR3 in DNA: TGTGCCAGCAGCGTAGTGGGGCGGGGGTCAGGCAATGAGCAGTTCTTC. Translating it yields CASSVVGRGSGNEQFF.

The chain recombines TRBV30 with TRBJ2-1, with a weak D call TRBD2 (6 bases). Germline-derived CDR1 and CDR2 are GTSNPN and SVGIG (reference sequence). CDR3 length equals 15 residues. Trimming cost V 1 base and J 2 bases, with 12 bases left between them. This CDR3 is CAWSGSGEAYNEQFF. For the CDR3, the DNA is TGTGCCTGGAGTGGTTCGGGGGAGGCCTACAATGAGCAGTTCTTC.

This clone appeared a single time. The V and J genes are TRBV2 and TRBJ2-7; TRBD2 matches 9 bases. Germline CDR1 SNHLY, CDR2 FYNNEI. The ends lost 6 bases at V and 3 bases at J; junction bases unmatched: 6. This CDR3 is 14 amino acids long. CDR3 in amino acids: CASRTSGILYEQYF. The CDR3 DNA reads as TGTGCCAGCAGGACTAGCGGAATACTCTACGAGCAGTACTTC.

This clone was counted only a few times. This sequence joins TRBV10-3 and TRBJ2-1; D assignment may be TRBD1 or TRBD2 (5 bases each). V was pared by 6 bases and J by 4 bases, with 16 bases between. Per germline, CDR1 ENHRY and CDR2 SYGVKD. This CDR3 has 15 amino acids. CDR3 loop: CAIRGTLETYNEQFF. The CDR3 nucleotides read TGTGCCATCAGGGGGACGCTCGAAACTTACAATGAGCAGTTCTTC.

The sample holds one count of this clone. V is TRBV6-1 and J is TRBJ1-5; D may be TRBD1 (5 bases). This CDR3 has 14 amino acids. V shed 6 bases and J shed 0 bases, with 9 bases lying between them. Germline loops: CDR1 MNHNS, CDR2 SASEGT. The CDR3 DNA reads as TGTGCCAGCAGCCAGGGAAGTAGCAATCAGCCCCAGCATTTT. This gives the protein CASSQGSSNQPQHF.

The chain uses TRBV7-2 and TRBJ2-5; 12 nucleotides agree with TRBD2. With 1 base clipped from V and 7 bases from J, the junction kept 4 bases outside the gene matches. Germline V gene sequence: CDR1 SGHTA, CDR2 FQGNSA. CDR3 length equals 15 residues. The CDR3 sequence: CASSLGLAGVGTQYF. The CDR3 DNA follows: TGTGCCAGCAGCTTAGGACTAGCGGGAGTGGGGACCCAGTACTTC.

The chain employs TRBV6-5 and TRBJ2-7; tentatively, D is TRBD1 or TRBD2 (5 bases each). The V and J ends lost 4 bases and 2 bases respectively, with 12 bases between them. Germline V gene sequence: CDR1 MNHEY, CDR2 SVGAGI. The CDR3 consists of 14 residues. This chain's CDR3 is CASSFKGRAYEQYF. CDR3 coding DNA: TGTGCCAGCAGTTTCAAGGGGCGGGCCTACGAGCAGTACTTC.

The chain has TRBV5-1 and TRBJ2-5, with 10 bases that match TRBD1. The CDR3 has 16 amino acids. V lost 0 bases and J lost 2; bases outside the gene matches: 4. CDR1 and CDR2 (germline): SGHRS, YFSETQ. The CDR3 region is CASSLGGQGGQETQYF. CDR3 nucleotide sequence: TGCGCCAGCAGCTTGGGCGGACAGGGGGGGCAAGAGACCCAGTACTTC. The full variable domain, completed using reference TRBV5-1 and TRBJ2-5, is KAGVTQTPRYLIKTRGQQVTLSCSPISGHRSVSWYQQTPGQGLQFLFEYFSETQRNKGNFPGRFSGRQFSNSRSEMNVSTLELGDSALYLCASSLGGQGGQETQYFGPGTRLLVL.

This chain joins TRBV5-1 and TRBJ2-2; possible D gene TRBD2, 5 bases. V gave up 0 bases and J gave up 7 bases, with 7 bases separating them. The CDR3 has 13 amino acids. Germline V gene lookup returns CDR1 SGHRS and CDR2 YFSETQ. The DNA of the CDR3 is TGCGCCAGCAGCTTGGTGGAGGACGGGGAGCTGTTTTTT. Protein sequence: CASSLVEDGELFF.

The rearrangement joins TRBV28 to TRBJ2-7; D possibly uses TRBD1 or TRBD2 (6 bases each). The CDR3 totals 15 residues. V shed 5 bases and J shed 4 bases, with 18 bases lying between them. Per germline, CDR1 MDHEN and CDR2 SYDVKM. The CDR3, as DNA: TGTGCCAGCAGTCCACGGGAAGGGGGGAGGTACGAGCAGTACTTC. Translation gives CASSPREGGRYEQYF.

This clone was seen a few times. One end of the junction does not line up with germline, which may come from a read error. The chain couples TRBV5-1 to TRBJ2-3; tentative D call: TRBD2 (6 bases). The V gene's germline CDR1 is SGHRS and CDR2 YFSETQ. CDR3 length: 16 residues. Written as DNA, the CDR3 is TGCGCCAGCAGCCCACCCCCCGGGGGTAGCACTGATACGCAGTATTTT. This gives the protein CASSPPPGGSTDTQYF. Full variable domain (remainder filled in from reference TRBV5-1 and TRBJ2-3): KAGVTQTPRYLIKTRGQQVTLSCSPISGHRSVSWYQQTPGQGLQFLFEYFSETQRNKGNFPGRFSGRQFSNSRSEMNVSTLELGDSALYLCASSPPPGGSTDTQYFGPGTRLTVL.

The chain has TRBV18 and TRBJ2-7; D may be TRBD2 (6 bases). This CDR3 contains 14 residues. Germline CDR1 reads KGHSH; CDR2 reads LQKENI. V lost 6 bases to trimming and J lost 3 bases, with 15 bases between them. CDR3 bases: TGTGCCAGCTCGCCCGGGGGACTCAACTACGAGCAGTACTTC. Translating gives CASSPGGLNYEQYF.

The chain has TRBV7-3 and TRBJ1-1; no definite D call. V lost 2 bases to trimming and J lost 0 bases, with 7 bases between them. From germline, CDR1 is SGHTA and CDR2 FQGTGA. This CDR3 contains 14 residues. CDR3 region: CASSLAPMNTEAFF. The CDR3 region has the DNA TGTGCCAGCAGCTTAGCACCTATGAACACTGAAGCTTTCTTT.

The chain employs TRBV11-2 and TRBJ1-1, with TRBD1 matching 8 bases. The junction had 5 bases not matched to a gene; V was cut back by 0 bases and J by 2 bases. The CDR3 has 16 amino acids. CDR1 is SGHAT, CDR2 FQNNGV, per germline. CDR3: CASSLDLQGANTEAFF. In nucleotides, the CDR3 is TGTGCCAGCAGCTTAGATTTGCAGGGGGCTAACACTGAAGCTTTCTTT. The variable domain in full, completed from reference TRBV11-2 and TRBJ1-1, reads EAGVAQSPRYKIIEKRQSVAFWCNPISGHATLYWYQQILGQGPKLLIQFQNNGVVDDSQLPKDRFSAERLKGVDSTLKIQPAKLEDSAVYLCASSLDLQGANTEAFFGQGTRLTVV.

This clone was picked up many times. The chain carries TRBV18 and TRBJ2-5, with D possibly called TRBD1 or TRBD2 (6 bases each). The CDR3 loop spans 14 amino acids. The V gene's germline CDR1 is KGHSH and CDR2 LQKENI. The V gene lost 3 bases and the J gene lost 5 bases, with 13 bases spanning the gap. The CDR3 is CASSPEGGIETQYF. In nucleotides, the CDR3 is TGTGCCAGCTCACCGGAAGGGGGGATTGAGACCCAGTACTTC.

The V call is TRBV4-1, the J call TRBJ1-4, with D unclear. The CDR3 has 13 residues. Per germline, CDR1 MGHRA and CDR2 YSYEKL. With 8 bases removed from V and 5 bases from J, the gap between germline ends came to 12 bases. DNA of the CDR3: TGCGCCAGCCAATTTATGGGGAATGAAAAACTGTTTTTT. It translates to CASQFMGNEKLFF.

The chain is built from TRBV15 and TRBJ2-5; TRBD2 matches 7 bases. With 5 bases clipped from V and 5 bases from J, the junction kept 20 bases outside the gene matches. The germline gives CDR1 LNHNV, CDR2 YYDKDF (reference sequence). The CDR3 has 18 residues. The CDR3 reads CATSGVGRAVWHTETQYF. The CDR3 DNA follows: TGTGCCACCAGCGGGGTTGGGAGGGCAGTGTGGCATACGGAGACCCAGTACTTC. Combining the CDR3 with reference TRBV15 and TRBJ2-5 gives the whole variable domain DAMVIQNPRYQVTQFGKPVTLSCSQTLNHNVMYWYQQKSSQAPKLLFHYYDKDFNNEADTPDNFQSRRPNTSFCFLDIRSPGLGDTAMYLCATSGVGRAVWHTETQYFGPGTRLLVL.

The J gene is TRBJ2-7, the V gene TRBV2; D not certain. With 2 bases removed from V and 4 bases from J, the gap between germline ends came to 3 bases. Germline V gene lookup returns CDR1 SNHLY and CDR2 FYNNEI. The CDR3 runs 11 residues. The CDR3 loop reads CASSEFYEQYF. As DNA, the CDR3 is TGTGCCAGCAGTGAATTTTACGAGCAGTACTTC.

The CDR3 loop is CASSLGGIDYGYTF. CDR3 in DNA: TGCGCCAGCAGCTTGGGGGGTATCGACTATGGCTACACCTTC. V and J are TRBV5-1 and TRBJ1-2; D is unclear. Trimming shortened V by 0 bases and J by 3 bases, and 9 bases separated the two germline ends. CDR1 is SGHRS, CDR2 YFSETQ, per germline. The CDR3 spans 14 residues.

This clone is a singleton in its sample. This rearrangement joins TRBV2 to TRBJ2-7, with D possibly TRBD1 on 5 matching bases. V gave up 8 bases and J gave up 6 bases, with 17 bases separating them. Germline CDR1 and CDR2: SNHLY and FYNNEI. CDR3 length equals 13 residues. CDR3 DNA: TGTGCCAGCCGCCAGGACAACTTCGGCGAGCAGTACTTC. This encodes CASRQDNFGEQYF. Complete variable domain (other parts from reference TRBV2 and TRBJ2-7): EPEVTQTPSHQVTQMGQEVILRCVPISNHLYFYWYRQILGQKVEFLVSFYNNEISEKSEIFDDQFSVERPDGSNFTLKIRSTKLEDSAMYFCASRQDNFGEQYFGPGTRLTVT.

The CDR3 coding sequence is TGTGCCAGCAGTGAATGGGGACTAGCGGGGGACCTTTACTTC. Translating gives CASSEWGLAGDLYF. This chain connects TRBV2 to TRBJ2-5, with 14 positions matching TRBD2. Per the germline V gene, CDR1 is SNHLY and CDR2 is FYNNEI. The CDR3 is 14 amino acids. J gave up 14 bases and V 2 bases, and 7 bases lay outside the gene matches.